A single sample is the source of the 15 T cell receptor beta chains below, sequenced in a study of circulating and synovial CD4+ cells in juvenile arthritis. Sequencing used immunoSEQ multiplex PCR; TCRdb keeps in-frame clones, though not all of them. The table includes over 30,000 clones, 90% to 95% detected once. Specimen: CD4+ T cells from blood. These receptors originate from a human donor with juvenile idiopathic arthritis.

The chain has TRBV5-4 and TRBJ2-1, with 9 bases fitting TRBD1. The J segment lost 8 bases and the V segment lost 6 bases, leaving 9 bases of the junction unmatched. Germline CDR1 is SGHNT and CDR2 is YYREEE (reference sequence). The CDR3 sequence is 14 residues long. Here the CDR3 reads CASKTGGPLDEQFF. CDR3 DNA sequence: TGTGCCAGCAAGACAGGGGGTCCCCTCGATGAGCAGTTCTTC.

V usage is TRBV7-2 and J usage is TRBJ2-3, with 9 bases identical to TRBD2. The V gene's germline CDR1 is SGHTA and CDR2 FQGNSA. The V and J ends lost 6 bases and 0 bases, in that order; junction bases with no gene match: 10. There are 17 residues in the CDR3. The CDR3 spells CASSWGISGRSTDTQYF. In nucleotides, the CDR3 is TGTGCCAGCAGTTGGGGGATTAGCGGGAGAAGCACAGATACGCAGTATTTT.

J is TRBJ2-1 and V is TRBV6-6; 7 bases fit TRBD1. This CDR3 region has 15 residues. Per germline, CDR1 MNHNY and CDR2 SVGAGI (reference sequence). V lost 7 bases, J lost 4 bases, and 10 bases stayed unmatched. The CDR3 region has the DNA TGTGCCAGCAACGAATTCAGGGGGACGTACAATGAGCAGTTCTTC. As protein: CASNEFRGTYNEQFF.

The rearrangement links TRBV2 to TRBJ2-1, with D possibly TRBD2 on 5 matching bases. V lost 0 bases and J lost 14, with 14 bases in between. Germline CDR1 reads SNHLY; CDR2 reads FYNNEI. The CDR3 length is 13 residues. CDR3: CASSEAEAQKEFF. In nucleotides, the CDR3 is TGTGCCAGCAGTGAAGCGGAGGCGCAGAAGGAGTTCTTC.

This clone showed up just once. The chain has TRBV28 and TRBJ1-2, with D perhaps matching TRBD1 (6 bases). Germline CDR1 and CDR2: MDHEN and SYDVKM. The CDR3 totals 13 residues. Trimming left V 4 bases short and J 2 bases short, with 8 bases between. CDR3 region: CASSYRVNYGYTF. Written as DNA, the CDR3 is TGTGCCAGCAGTTACAGGGTGAACTATGGCTACACCTTC.

This sequence joins TRBV5-8 and TRBJ1-5; 9 positions agree with TRBD1. The CDR3 totals 14 residues. Per germline, CDR1 SGHTS and CDR2 YDEGEE. V was pared by 4 bases and J by 2 bases, with 1 base of the junction left unmatched. CDR3: CASSRDRGNQPQHF. CDR3 DNA sequence: TGTGCCAGCAGCCGGGACAGGGGCAATCAGCCCCAGCATTTT.

On this clone: A read error may account for a junction end that differs from germline. This chain links TRBV28 with TRBJ2-7; 9 bases align to TRBD1. Looked up from germline, CDR1 is MDHEN and CDR2 is SYDVKM. This CDR3 spans 12 amino acids. The CDR3: CASTQRTGGLHF. CDR3 nucleotides: TGTGCCAGCACCCAACGTACAGGGGGCTTGCACTTC.

This clone was counted once. The chain carries TRBV7-2 and TRBJ1-5; TRBD1 aligns across 7 bases. The V gene end was trimmed by 5 bases and the J gene end by 1 base; junction bases not matched to a gene: 5. This CDR3 region has 15 residues. The germline CDR1 and CDR2 sequences are SGHTA and FQGNSA. For the CDR3, the DNA is TGTGCCAGCAGCCCAGGGACAGCCAGCAATCAGCCCCAGCATTTT. The encoded protein is CASSPGTASNQPQHF.

The gene calls are TRBV10-3 and TRBJ2-1; 9 bases align to TRBD2. Per the germline V gene, CDR1 is ENHRY and CDR2 is SYGVKD. Losses at the gene ends were 8 bases for V and 4 bases for J; bases not matched to a gene: 6. This CDR3 contains 14 residues. The CDR3 region is CAIGVAGGYNEQFF. CDR3 sequence (DNA): TGTGCCATCGGGGTGGCGGGGGGGTACAATGAGCAGTTCTTC.

J is TRBJ1-1 and V is TRBV14; D may be TRBD1 (5 bases). Trimming removed 0 bases at V and 5 bases at J, with 13 bases between. Per the germline V gene, CDR1 is SGHDN and CDR2 is FVKESK. The CDR3 spans 15 residues. The CDR3 is CASSQDWRGGTEAFF. The CDR3 nucleotides are TGTGCCAGCAGCCAAGATTGGAGGGGCGGGACTGAAGCTTTCTTT.

The chain employs TRBV29-1 and TRBJ1-1, with a weak D call TRBD1 (6 bases). The V and J ends lost 6 bases and 2 bases respectively, with 13 bases between them. Germline loops: CDR1 SQVTM, CDR2 ANQGSEA. The CDR3 has 13 residues. The CDR3 DNA sequence: TGCAGCGTCCCCGACAGGTCCAACACTGAAGCTTTCTTT. Encoded protein: CSVPDRSNTEAFF.

This clone appeared once. The V and J genes are TRBV28 and TRBJ2-7; tentative D call: TRBD1 (5 bases). Germline values: CDR1 MDHEN, CDR2 SYDVKM. The CDR3 loop spans 13 amino acids. Deletions cut 5 bases from V and 2 bases from J, with 10 bases between. CDR3 DNA: TGTGCCAGCAGTACACAGGCGCCCTACGAGCAGTACTTC. The encoded protein is CASSTQAPYEQYF.

J is TRBJ2-3 and V is TRBV5-6; D perhaps matches TRBD1 (6 bases). Trimming stripped 2 bases from V and 4 bases from J, with 11 bases between. The CDR3 is 14 amino acids. The V gene's germline CDR1 is SGHDT and CDR2 YYEEEE. The CDR3 here is CASSFSGVPDTQYF. In nucleotides, the CDR3 is TGTGCCAGCAGCTTCTCAGGGGTACCAGATACGCAGTATTTT. The full variable domain, completed using reference TRBV5-6 and TRBJ2-3, is DAGVTQSPTHLIKTRGQQVTLRCSPKSGHDTVSWYQQALGQGPQFIFQYYEEEERQRGNFPDRFSGHQFPNYSSELNVNALLLGDSALYLCASSFSGVPDTQYFGPGTRLTVL.

This clone came up a few times. The identical CDR3 is also encoded by other nucleotide sequences in the sample. The V gene is TRBV28, the J gene TRBJ1-6, with D possibly being TRBD1 (5 bases). Trimming cost V 3 bases and J 9 bases, with 12 bases left between them. This CDR3 has 14 residues. CDR1 is MDHEN and CDR2 is SYDVKM in the germline V gene. The chain's CDR3 is CASSFGGGGSPLHF. CDR3 nucleotides: TGTGCCAGCAGTTTCGGTGGGGGAGGTTCACCCCTCCACTTT.

Worth noting for this clone: Mismatch with germline at one junction end may stem from a read error. The chain uses TRBV5-4 and TRBJ2-7; possible D gene TRBD1, 6 bases. CDR3 length: 16 amino acids. Germline values: CDR1 SGHNT, CDR2 YYREEE (reference sequence). CDR3: CASSQDLQGPSYEQYF. The DNA for the CDR3 is TGCGCCAGCAGCCAAGATTTGCAGGGGCCATCGTACGAGCAGTACTTC.